This T cell receptor beta chain was identified during a study of T cells in Graves' hyperthyroidism and ophthalmopathy. Looking at the study overall: Peripheral blood specimens were obtained at initial diagnosis, prior to any treatment.

Germline V gives CDR1 SGHTA, CDR2 FQGTGA. The CDR3 extends over 11 amino acids. Points on this clonotype: One junction end does not reproduce the germline sequence, and a read error may be involved.

TCR beta CDR3 sequences were amplified from RNA transcripts. TCR CDR3 regions were first amplified by RT-PCR with HTBI primers. TCRdb re-called the multiplex PCR reads through MiXCR, storing one row per CDR3 protein. The repertoire consists of hundreds of thousands of distinct CDR3 sequences, with approximately 40% occurring once and the leading ten covering approximately 8.7%. Disease duration under 2 months; hyperthyroidism patients were aged 18 to 65. What was sequenced was blood. This sequence was found in a young man with Graves' hyperthyroidism. The V gene is TRBV7-3, the J gene TRBJ1-4, with D uncertain. Here the CDR3 reads CGSSLDEKLFF. The CDR3 DNA sequence: TGTGGCAGCAGCCTCGATGAAAAACTGTTTTTT.